Listed here are 21 T cell receptor beta chains from one sample, sequenced in a study of T-cell reconstitution after alpha-beta-depleted transplantation in children. During its preparation, the TCRbeta library received unique molecular identifiers. One entry per CDR3 protein results from TCRdb running MiXCR on the PCR reads. The table records around 380,000 distinct CDR3 sequences, about a tenth of them present only once. The source material was PBMCs from the stem cell graft donor, sampled from the stem cell graft. The receptors were gathered from a human donor who donated a stem cell graft to a child with acute myeloid leukemia.

V is TRBV20-1 and J is TRBJ2-7; 9 nucleotides match TRBD2. This CDR3 spans 13 amino acids. Germline V gene sequence: CDR1 DFQATT, CDR2 SNEGSKA (reference sequence). The V gene end was trimmed by 2 bases and the J gene end by 3 bases; junction bases not matched to a gene: 2. Here the CDR3 DNA reads TGCAGTGCTAGACCTAGCGGGGTCTACGAGCAGTACTTC. Protein: CSARPSGVYEQYF.

This clonotype was found a few times. The chain links TRBV4-1 to TRBJ2-2, with 9 bases identical to TRBD2. Germline V CDR1 and CDR2: MGHRA, YSYEKL. The J segment lost 3 bases and the V segment lost 2 bases, leaving 13 bases of the junction unmatched. The CDR3 covers 19 residues. CDR3 nucleotide sequence: TGCGCCAGCAGCCAAAGTCGGGCTAGCGGGACAGTTTACACCGGGGAGCTGTTTTTT. Translating gives CASSQSRASGTVYTGELFF.

The chain uses TRBV6-1 and TRBJ2-5, with D unclear. Germline CDR1 is MNHNS and CDR2 is SASEGT. The V and J ends lost 3 bases and 7 bases respectively, with 15 bases between them. The CDR3 length is 14 residues. CDR3 residues: CASSDRDWLGTQYF. The DNA of the CDR3 is TGTGCCAGCAGTGACCGTGACTGGCTTGGGACCCAGTACTTC.

The gene calls are TRBV27 and TRBJ2-1; either TRBD1 or TRBD2 may supply D (6 bases each). CDR3 length equals 16 residues. CDR1 and CDR2 from the germline V gene are MNHEY and SMNVEV (reference sequence). V lost 8 bases and J lost 6, with 23 bases in between. DNA for the CDR3: TGTGCCAGCTCTAGCGACTTGGACAGCTACCTCAATGAGCAGTTCTTC. Encoded protein: CASSSDLDSYLNEQFF.

V usage is TRBV20-1 and J usage is TRBJ2-1; 9 bases line up with TRBD2. The trim removed 1 base at V and 13 bases at J, leaving 14 bases unmatched. CDR1 and CDR2 from the germline V gene are DFQATT and SNEGSKA (reference sequence). The CDR3 spans 15 residues. Here the CDR3 reads CSARADSIAGVLQFF. CDR3 nucleotides: TGCAGTGCTAGAGCTGATAGTATAGCGGGAGTGTTACAGTTCTTC.

The sample holds a few counts of this clonotype. V gene TRBV7-2 combines with J gene TRBJ2-7, with 7 bases that match TRBD1. Per the germline V gene, CDR1 is SGHTA and CDR2 is FQGNSA. J lost 3 bases, V lost 5 bases, and 10 bases had no gene match. CDR3 length equals 15 residues. The CDR3 is CASSPTGTVVYEQYF. The CDR3 bases are TGTGCCAGCAGCCCAACCGGGACAGTGGTCTACGAGCAGTACTTC.

This clonotype was counted at least ten times. J is TRBJ2-7 and V is TRBV5-1, with D possibly TRBD1 on 5 matching bases. CDR3 length: 14 amino acids. Germline V gene data show CDR1 as SGHRS and CDR2 as YFSETQ. V lost 0 bases and J lost 6, with 13 bases in between. CDR3 in amino acids: CASSLDRWGGEQYV. CDR3 bases: TGCGCCAGCAGCTTGGACAGGTGGGGCGGCGAGCAGTACGTC.

This chain uses TRBV7-9 with TRBJ2-5; D remains ambiguous. Germline V gene sequence: CDR1 SEHNR, CDR2 FQNEAQ (reference sequence). V shed 4 bases and J shed 0 bases, with 15 bases lying between them. The CDR3 contains 16 residues. In nucleotides, the CDR3 is TGTGCCAGCAGCTCCCTTTTCCTGGGGTACCAAGAGACCCAGTACTTC. Residues: CASSSLFLGYQETQYF.

This clonotype was found a few times. The V gene is TRBV20-1, the J gene TRBJ2-1, with TRBD2 matching 12 bases. The CDR3 covers 14 residues. CDR1 and CDR2 from the germline V gene are DFQATT and SNEGSKA (reference sequence). With V trimmed by 2 bases and J by 10 bases, 6 bases remained unmatched. CDR3 protein: CSARSGLAGNEQFF. CDR3 DNA: TGCAGTGCTAGATCCGGACTAGCGGGGAACGAGCAGTTCTTC.

A few counts support this clonotype. The V and J genes are TRBV18 and TRBJ2-7; D not resolved. Germline CDR1 reads KGHSH; CDR2 reads LQKENI. The CDR3 extends over 11 amino acids. V lost 6 bases, J lost 2 bases, and 5 bases lay in between. The CDR3 sequence: CASSGAYEQYV. The CDR3 nucleotides read TGTGCCAGCTCCGGTGCCTACGAGCAGTACGTC.

This clonotype was recorded many times. V gene TRBV12-3 or TRBV12-4 combines with J gene TRBJ2-1; 7 bases are shared with TRBD2. The J segment lost 8 bases and the V segment lost 5 bases, leaving 15 bases of the junction unmatched. The CDR3 has 16 residues. CDR3 sequence reads: CASSRSGGDYGDEQFF. CDR3 DNA sequence: TGTGCCAGCAGTCGGTCAGGCGGGGACTATGGCGATGAGCAGTTCTTC.

The rearrangement uses TRBV14 and TRBJ2-2; 10 bases fit TRBD1. Trimming took 6 bases from V and 6 from J; bases not matched to a gene: 7. There are 15 residues in the CDR3. Germline CDR1 and CDR2: SGHDN and FVKESK. CDR3 sequence: CASSRQGAVAGELFF. CDR3 coding DNA: TGTGCCAGCAGTCGACAGGGGGCAGTCGCCGGGGAGCTGTTTTTT.

The chain combines TRBV6-5 with TRBJ1-1; D unclear. The CDR3 is 15 residues long. V was shortened by 0 bases and J by 2 bases, with 10 bases between the two germline ends. Germline V gene sequence: CDR1 MNHEY, CDR2 SVGAGI. In DNA form, the CDR3 reads TGTGCCAGCAGTTACTCGGGAGGGATTAACACTGAAGCTTTCTTT. Its protein is CASSYSGGINTEAFF.

In DNA, the CDR3 is TGCAGCGTTGAATGGGGGTCAGGCCAAGAGACCCAGTACTTC. Encoded protein: CSVEWGSGQETQYF. The chain links TRBV29-1 to TRBJ2-5; D could derive from TRBD1 or TRBD2 (5 bases each). Trimming cost V 2 bases and J 1 base, with 11 bases left between them. This CDR3 has 14 residues. The germline CDR1 and CDR2 sequences are SQVTM and ANQGSEA.

This clonotype appeared a few times. The chain combines TRBV7-2 with TRBJ2-7; tentatively, D is TRBD1 (6 bases). CDR1 and CDR2 (germline): SGHTA, FQGNSA. The length of the CDR3 is 14 residues. With 5 bases removed from V and 2 bases from J, the gap between germline ends came to 13 bases. The CDR3 sequence: CASSRHEGAYEQYV. CDR3 sequence (DNA): TGTGCCAGCAGCCGCCATGAGGGGGCCTACGAGCAGTACGTC.

V gene TRBV28 combines with J gene TRBJ1-1, with D maybe TRBD1 (6 bases). The germline V gene has CDR1 MDHEN and CDR2 SYDVKM. The V and J ends lost 3 bases and 5 bases respectively, with 16 bases between them. This CDR3 is 15 amino acids long. The CDR3 loop reads CASSFWGGAGTEAFF. The CDR3 DNA sequence: TGTGCCAGCAGTTTTTGGGGGGGGGCAGGGACTGAAGCTTTCTTT. Drawing the rest from reference TRBV28 and TRBJ1-1, the complete variable domain is DVKVTQSSRYLVKRTGEKVFLECVQDMDHENMFWYRQDPGLGLRLIYFSYDVKMKEKGDIPEGYSVSREKKERFSLILESASTNQTSMYLCASSFWGGAGTEAFFGQGTRLTVV.

This clonotype was counted between two and nine times. The chain joins TRBV4-2 to TRBJ2-1; the match to TRBD2 covers 8 bases. From germline, CDR1 is LGHNA and CDR2 YNFKEQ. With 4 bases clipped from V and 8 bases from J, the junction kept 7 bases outside the gene matches. This CDR3 has 14 residues. The CDR3 DNA is TGTGCCAGCAGCCCCGGGACTAGTTCCGATGAGCAGTTCTTC. It is translated as CASSPGTSSDEQFF.

The CDR3 nucleotides read TGTGCCAGCAGCTTATATGCTGGACGCCCAAAAGGGGGGGAGCTGTTTTTT. This sequence encodes CASSLYAGRPKGGELFF. This sequence joins TRBV11-2 and TRBJ2-2; D is ambiguous. The V end was cut by 2 bases, the J end by 8 bases, with 21 bases between. The CDR3 is made up of 17 amino acids. Germline-derived CDR1 and CDR2 are SGHAT and FQNNGV.

Comment on this clonotype: A single base separates this from a much larger clone, so it may be a read error. This chain connects TRBV5-4 to TRBJ2-7; D tentatively reads TRBD1 or TRBD2 (6 bases each). Germline V gives CDR1 SGHNT, CDR2 YYREEE (reference sequence). The CDR3 is 13 residues long. With 5 bases removed from V and 0 bases from J, the gap between germline ends came to 9 bases. CDR3 in DNA: TGTGCCAGCAGGCGGGACAACTCCTACGAGCAGTACTTC. Translation: CASRRDNSYEQYF.

This clonotype appeared a few times. The chain has TRBV27 and TRBJ1-2, with a possible D match to TRBD1 (5 bases). The CDR3 contains 12 residues. Between the trimmed V and J ends, which lost 7 bases and 8 bases, there was a span of 14 bases. Germline CDR1 and CDR2: MNHEY and SMNVEV (reference sequence). The CDR3 bases are TGTGCCAGCACCATTGGGGGGGGAGGCTACACCTTC. It codes for CASTIGGGGYTF.

This clonotype was picked up many times. The chain joins TRBV20-1 to TRBJ1-5; 8 bases are a match to TRBD1. The CDR3 is 15 amino acids. The V and J ends lost 5 bases and 6 bases, in that order; junction bases with no gene match: 12. Per the germline V gene, CDR1 is DFQATT and CDR2 is SNEGSKA (reference sequence). CDR3 nucleotides: TGCAGTGCTTGCAAAACCCCAGGGGGCTCTCAGCCCCAGCATTTT. Protein sequence: CSACKTPGGSQPQHF.